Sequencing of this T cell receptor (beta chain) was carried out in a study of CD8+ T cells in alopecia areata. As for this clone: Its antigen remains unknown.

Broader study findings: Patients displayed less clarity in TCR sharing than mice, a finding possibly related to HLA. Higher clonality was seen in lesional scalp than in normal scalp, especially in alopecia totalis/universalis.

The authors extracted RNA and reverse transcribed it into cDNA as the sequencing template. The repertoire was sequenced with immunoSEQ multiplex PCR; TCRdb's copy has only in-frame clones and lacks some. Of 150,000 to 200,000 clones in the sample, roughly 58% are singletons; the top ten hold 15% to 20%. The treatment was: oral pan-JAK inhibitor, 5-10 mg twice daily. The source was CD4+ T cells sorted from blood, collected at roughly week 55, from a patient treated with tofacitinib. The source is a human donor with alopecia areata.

The chain's CDR3 is CSVESAGAGGYTF. The CDR3 bases are TGCAGCGTTGAATCTGCAGGGGCGGGTGGCTACACCTTC. The rearrangement joins TRBV29-1 to TRBJ1-2; maybe TRBD1 (6 bases). From germline, CDR1 is SQVTM and CDR2 ANQGSEA. The V gene lost 2 bases and the J gene lost 7 bases, with 14 bases spanning the gap. The CDR3 contains 13 residues. Supplemented by reference TRBV29-1 and TRBJ1-2, the full variable domain reads SAVISQKPSRDICQRGTSLTIQCQVDSQVTMMFWYRQQPGQSLTLIATANQGSEATYESGFVIDKFPISRPNLTFSTLTVSNMSPEDSSIYLCSVESAGAGGYTFGSGTRLTVV.